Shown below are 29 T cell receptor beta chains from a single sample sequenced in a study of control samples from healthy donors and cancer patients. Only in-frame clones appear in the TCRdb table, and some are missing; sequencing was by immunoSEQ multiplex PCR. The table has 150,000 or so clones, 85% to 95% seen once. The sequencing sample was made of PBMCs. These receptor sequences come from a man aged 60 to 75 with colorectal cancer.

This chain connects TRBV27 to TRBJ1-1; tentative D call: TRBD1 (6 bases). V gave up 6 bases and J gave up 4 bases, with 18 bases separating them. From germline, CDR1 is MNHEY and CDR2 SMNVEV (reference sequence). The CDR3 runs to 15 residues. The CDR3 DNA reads TGTGCCAGCAGAATGGGGGCGGGATCGACCACTGAAGCTTTCTTT. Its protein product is CASRMGAGSTTEAFF.

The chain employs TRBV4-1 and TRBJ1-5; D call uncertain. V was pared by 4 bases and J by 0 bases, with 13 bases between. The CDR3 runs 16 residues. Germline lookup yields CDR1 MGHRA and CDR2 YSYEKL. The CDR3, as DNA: TGCGCCAGCAGCCTGGTAGCTGGGCCTAGCAATCAGCCCCAGCATTTT. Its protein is CASSLVAGPSNQPQHF.

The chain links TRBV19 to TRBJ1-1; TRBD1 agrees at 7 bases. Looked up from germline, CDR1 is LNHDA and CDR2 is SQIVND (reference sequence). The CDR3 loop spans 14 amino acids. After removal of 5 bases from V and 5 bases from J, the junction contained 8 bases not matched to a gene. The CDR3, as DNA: TGTGCCAGTAGTTACTCCTCCAGGGGGACTGAAGCTTTCTTT. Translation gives CASSYSSRGTEAFF.

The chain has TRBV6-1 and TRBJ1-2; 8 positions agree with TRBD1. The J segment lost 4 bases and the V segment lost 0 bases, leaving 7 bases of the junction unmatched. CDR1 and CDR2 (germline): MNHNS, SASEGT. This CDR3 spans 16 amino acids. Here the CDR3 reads CASSEAHTGGGYGYTF. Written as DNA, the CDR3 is TGTGCCAGCAGTGAAGCACATACAGGGGGAGGCTATGGCTACACCTTC.

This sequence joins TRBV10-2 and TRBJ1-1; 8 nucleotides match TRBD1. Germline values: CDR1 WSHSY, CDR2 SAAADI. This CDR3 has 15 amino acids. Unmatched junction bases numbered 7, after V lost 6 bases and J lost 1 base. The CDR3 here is CASRRTGKENTEAFF. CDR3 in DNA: TGCGCCAGCAGACGGACAGGGAAAGAGAACACTGAAGCTTTCTTT.

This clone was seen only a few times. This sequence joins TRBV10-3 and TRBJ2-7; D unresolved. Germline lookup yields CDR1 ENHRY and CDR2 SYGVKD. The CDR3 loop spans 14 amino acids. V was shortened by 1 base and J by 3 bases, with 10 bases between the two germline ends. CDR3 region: CAISELHYDYEQYF. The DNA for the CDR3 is TGTGCCATCAGTGAGTTGCACTATGACTACGAGCAGTACTTC.

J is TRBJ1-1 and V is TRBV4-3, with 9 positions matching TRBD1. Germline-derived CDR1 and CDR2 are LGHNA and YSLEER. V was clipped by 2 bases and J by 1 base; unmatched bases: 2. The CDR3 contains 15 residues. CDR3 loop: CASSQPGQGNTEAFF. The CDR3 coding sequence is TGCGCCAGCAGCCAACCGGGACAGGGGAACACTGAAGCTTTCTTT.

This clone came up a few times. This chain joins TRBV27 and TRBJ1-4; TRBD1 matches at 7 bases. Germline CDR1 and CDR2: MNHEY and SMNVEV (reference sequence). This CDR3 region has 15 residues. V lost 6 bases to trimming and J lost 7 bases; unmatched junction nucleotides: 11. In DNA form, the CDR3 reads TGTGCCAGCAGCCCCGGGACAGAGTGGGTTGAAAAACTGTTTTTT. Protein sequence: CASSPGTEWVEKLFF.

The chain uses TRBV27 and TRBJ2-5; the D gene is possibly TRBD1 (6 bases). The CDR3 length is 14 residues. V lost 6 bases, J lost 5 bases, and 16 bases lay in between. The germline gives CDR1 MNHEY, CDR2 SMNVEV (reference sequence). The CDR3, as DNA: TGTGCCAGCAGGCTACAGGGACCCCGGGAGACCCAGTACTTC. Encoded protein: CASRLQGPRETQYF.

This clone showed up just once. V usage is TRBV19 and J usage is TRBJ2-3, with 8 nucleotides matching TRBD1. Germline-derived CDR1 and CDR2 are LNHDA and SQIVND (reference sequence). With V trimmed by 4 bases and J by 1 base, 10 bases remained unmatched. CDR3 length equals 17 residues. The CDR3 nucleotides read TGTGCCAGTAGTAGGGTTTCAGGGGGCGTCGGCACAGATACGCAGTATTTT. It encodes CASSRVSGGVGTDTQYF.

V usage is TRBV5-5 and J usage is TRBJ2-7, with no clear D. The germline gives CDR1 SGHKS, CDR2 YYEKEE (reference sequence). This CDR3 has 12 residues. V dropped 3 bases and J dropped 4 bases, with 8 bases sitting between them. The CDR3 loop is CASSSTLYEQYF. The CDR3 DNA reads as TGTGCCAGCAGCTCAACACTGTACGAGCAGTACTTC.

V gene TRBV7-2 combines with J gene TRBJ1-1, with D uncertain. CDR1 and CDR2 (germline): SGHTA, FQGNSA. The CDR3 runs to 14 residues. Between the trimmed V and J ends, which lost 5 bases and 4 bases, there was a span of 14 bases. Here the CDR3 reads CASSPTLWVTEAFF. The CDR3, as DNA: TGTGCCAGCAGCCCAACACTTTGGGTCACTGAAGCTTTCTTT.

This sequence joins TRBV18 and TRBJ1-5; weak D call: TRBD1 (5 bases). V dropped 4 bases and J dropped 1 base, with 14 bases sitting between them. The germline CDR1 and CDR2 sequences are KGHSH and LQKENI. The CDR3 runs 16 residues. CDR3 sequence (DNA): TGTGCCAGCTCACTCGCACAGGTTATCAGCAATCAGCCCCAGCATTTT. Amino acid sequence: CASSLAQVISNQPQHF.

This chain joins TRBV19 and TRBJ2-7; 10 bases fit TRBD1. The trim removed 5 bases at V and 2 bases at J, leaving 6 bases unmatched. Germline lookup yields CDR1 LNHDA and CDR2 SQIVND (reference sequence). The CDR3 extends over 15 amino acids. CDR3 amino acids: CASSLRTGGPYEQYF. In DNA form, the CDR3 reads TGTGCCAGTAGTCTCCGGACAGGGGGTCCCTACGAGCAGTACTTC. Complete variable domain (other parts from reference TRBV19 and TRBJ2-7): DGGITQSPKYLFRKEGQNVTLSCEQNLNHDAMYWYRQDPGQGLRLIYYSQIVNDFQKGDIAEGYSVSREKKESFPLTVTSAQKNPTAFYLCASSLRTGGPYEQYFGPGTRLTVT.

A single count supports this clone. The CDR3 reads CASGLGVSTEAFF. The CDR3, as DNA: TGTGCTAGTGGTTTGGGGGTAAGCACTGAAGCTTTCTTT. This sequence joins TRBV12-5 and TRBJ1-1; D call uncertain. The V end was cut by 1 base, the J end by 4 bases, with 7 bases between. The V gene's germline CDR1 is LGHNT and CDR2 FRNRAP. CDR3 length: 13 residues.

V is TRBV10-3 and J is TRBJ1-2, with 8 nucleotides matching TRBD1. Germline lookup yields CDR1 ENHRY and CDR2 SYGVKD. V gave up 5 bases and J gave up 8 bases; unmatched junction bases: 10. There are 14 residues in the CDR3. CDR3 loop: CAISPLDRGGGYTF. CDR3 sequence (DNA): TGTGCCATCAGTCCCTTAGACAGGGGAGGCGGCTACACCTTC.

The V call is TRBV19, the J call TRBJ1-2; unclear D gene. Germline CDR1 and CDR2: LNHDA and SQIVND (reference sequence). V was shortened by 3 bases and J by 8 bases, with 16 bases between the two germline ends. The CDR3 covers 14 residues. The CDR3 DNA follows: TGTGCCAGTAGTATTAATGGGCAGGCGGGGGGCTACACCTTC. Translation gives CASSINGQAGGYTF.

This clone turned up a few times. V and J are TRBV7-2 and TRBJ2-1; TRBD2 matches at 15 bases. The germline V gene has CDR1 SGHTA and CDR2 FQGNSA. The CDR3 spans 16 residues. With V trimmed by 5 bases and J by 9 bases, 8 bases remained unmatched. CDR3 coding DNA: TGTGCCAGCAGCCTAGGACTAGCGGGGGGGCTAGGTGAGCAGTTCTTC. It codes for CASSLGLAGGLGEQFF.

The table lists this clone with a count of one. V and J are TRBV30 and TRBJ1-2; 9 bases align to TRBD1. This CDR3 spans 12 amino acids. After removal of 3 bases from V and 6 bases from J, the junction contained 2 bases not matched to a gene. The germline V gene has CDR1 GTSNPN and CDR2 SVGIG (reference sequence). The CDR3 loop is CAWSTGGHGYTF. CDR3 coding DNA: TGTGCCTGGAGCACAGGGGGCCATGGCTACACCTTC. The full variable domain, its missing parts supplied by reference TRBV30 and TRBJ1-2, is SQTIHQWPATLVQPVGSPLSLECTVEGTSNPNLYWYRQAAGRGLQLLFYSVGIGQISSEVPQNLSASRPQDRQFILSSKKLLLSDSGFYLCAWSTGGHGYTFGSGTRLTVV.

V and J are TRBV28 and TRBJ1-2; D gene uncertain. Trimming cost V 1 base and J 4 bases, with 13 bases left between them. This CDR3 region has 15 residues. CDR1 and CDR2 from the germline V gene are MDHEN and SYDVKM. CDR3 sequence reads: CASSLYQAVSYGYTF. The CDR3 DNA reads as TGTGCCAGCAGTTTATACCAGGCAGTCAGCTATGGCTACACCTTC.

The DNA of the CDR3 is TGTGCCTGGAAGAGGGAACCCCTTTTTGATACCGGGGAGCTGTTTTTT. Protein sequence: CAWKREPLFDTGELFF. The rearrangement links TRBV30 to TRBJ2-2; perhaps TRBD2 as D (5 bases). V gave up 4 bases and J gave up 5 bases, with 20 bases separating them. This CDR3 has 16 residues. Germline V gene lookup returns CDR1 GTSNPN and CDR2 SVGIG (reference sequence).

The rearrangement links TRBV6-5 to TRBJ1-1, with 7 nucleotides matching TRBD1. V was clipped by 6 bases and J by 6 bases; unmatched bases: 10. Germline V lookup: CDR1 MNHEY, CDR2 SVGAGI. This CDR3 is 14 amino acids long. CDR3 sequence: CASRNRGRGAEAFF. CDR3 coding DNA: TGTGCCAGCAGAAACAGGGGAAGAGGGGCTGAAGCTTTCTTT.

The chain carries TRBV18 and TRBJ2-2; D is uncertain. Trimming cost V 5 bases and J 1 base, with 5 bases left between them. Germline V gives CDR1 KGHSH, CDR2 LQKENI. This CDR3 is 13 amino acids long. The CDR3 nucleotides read TGTGCCAGCTCATTGGGGAACACCGGGGAGCTGTTTTTT. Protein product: CASSLGNTGELFF.

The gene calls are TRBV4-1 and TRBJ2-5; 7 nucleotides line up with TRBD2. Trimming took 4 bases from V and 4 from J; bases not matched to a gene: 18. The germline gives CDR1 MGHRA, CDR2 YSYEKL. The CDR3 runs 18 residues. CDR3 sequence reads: CASSPRAGTGLKLETQYF. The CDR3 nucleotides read TGCGCCAGCAGCCCCCGAGCGGGAACAGGTCTAAAATTAGAGACCCAGTACTTC.

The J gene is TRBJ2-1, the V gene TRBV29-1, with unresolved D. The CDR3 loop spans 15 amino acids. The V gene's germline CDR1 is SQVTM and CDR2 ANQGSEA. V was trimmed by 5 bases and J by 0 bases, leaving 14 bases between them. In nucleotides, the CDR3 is TGCAGCGTTACTAACTCGTTAAGCTCCTACAATGAGCAGTTCTTC. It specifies CSVTNSLSSYNEQFF.

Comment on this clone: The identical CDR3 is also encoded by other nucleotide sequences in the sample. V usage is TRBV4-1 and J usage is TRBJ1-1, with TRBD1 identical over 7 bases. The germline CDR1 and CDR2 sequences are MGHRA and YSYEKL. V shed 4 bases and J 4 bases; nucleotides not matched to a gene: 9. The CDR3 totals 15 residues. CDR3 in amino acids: CASSLGGGEGTEAFF. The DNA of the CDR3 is TGCGCCAGCAGCCTAGGAGGGGGCGAGGGCACTGAAGCTTTCTTT.

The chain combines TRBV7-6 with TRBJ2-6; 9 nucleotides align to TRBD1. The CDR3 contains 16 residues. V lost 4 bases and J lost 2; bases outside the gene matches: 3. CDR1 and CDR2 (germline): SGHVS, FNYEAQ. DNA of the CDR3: TGTGCCAGCAGCTCACAGGGGGCCCCTGGGGCCAACGTCCTGACTTTC. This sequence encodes CASSSQGAPGANVLTF.

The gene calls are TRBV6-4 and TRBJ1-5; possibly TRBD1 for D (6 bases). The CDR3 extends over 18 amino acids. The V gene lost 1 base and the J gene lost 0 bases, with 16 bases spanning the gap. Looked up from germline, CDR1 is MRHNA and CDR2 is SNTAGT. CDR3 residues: CASSDYGQKSDSNQPQHF. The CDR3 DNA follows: TGTGCCAGCAGTGACTACGGACAGAAGAGCGATAGCAATCAGCCCCAGCATTTT.

DNA of the CDR3: TGTGCCAGTAGTATAGATGGGGGAGACACCTACCAAGAGACCCAGTACTTC. It is translated as CASSIDGGDTYQETQYF. This chain links TRBV19 with TRBJ2-5, with D tentatively TRBD1 or TRBD2 (5 bases each). V lost 0 bases to trimming and J lost 0 bases, with 14 bases between them. Looked up from germline, CDR1 is LNHDA and CDR2 is SQIVND (reference sequence). This CDR3 is 17 amino acids long.